This T cell receptor (beta chain) stems from a study of cytomegalovirus exposure and HLA in healthy donors. This table comes from immunoSEQ multiplex PCR, and its TCRdb copy is limited to in-frame clones, with some not included. The data contain about 160,000 clones, roughly 90% of them singletons. The study, taken as a whole, reports: The listing of 150 or so TCR beta chains classed them as cytomegalovirus-associated.

V dropped 3 bases and J dropped 12 bases, with 9 bases sitting between them. In germline, CDR1 is MNHNY, CDR2 SVGAGI (reference sequence). The CDR3 is 11 amino acids. With regard to this clone: Its antigen is undetermined.

This sequence originates from a woman between 18 and 29 years old in good health and CMV-seropositive. The chain couples TRBV6-6 to TRBJ2-4; TRBD1 is a possible D gene (6 bases). Sequencing input: PBMCs. This CDR3 is CASSYRDTQYF. The CDR3 DNA follows: TGTGCCAGCAGTTATAGGGACACTCAGTACTTC.